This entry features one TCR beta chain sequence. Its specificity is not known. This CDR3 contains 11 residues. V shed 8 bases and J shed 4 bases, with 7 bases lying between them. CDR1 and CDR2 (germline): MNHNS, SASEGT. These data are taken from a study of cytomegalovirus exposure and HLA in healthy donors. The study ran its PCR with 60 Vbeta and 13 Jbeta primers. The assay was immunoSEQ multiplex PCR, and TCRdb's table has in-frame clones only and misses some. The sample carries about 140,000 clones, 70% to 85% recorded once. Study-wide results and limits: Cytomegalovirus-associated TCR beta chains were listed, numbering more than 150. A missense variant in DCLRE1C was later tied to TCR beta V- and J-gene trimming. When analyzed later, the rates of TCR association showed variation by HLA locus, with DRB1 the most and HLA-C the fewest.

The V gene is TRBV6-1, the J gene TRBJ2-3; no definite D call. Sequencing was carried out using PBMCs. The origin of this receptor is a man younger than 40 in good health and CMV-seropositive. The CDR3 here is CASARADTQYF. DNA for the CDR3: TGTGCCAGCGCTCGCGCAGATACGCAGTATTTT.